A selection of T cell receptor beta chains follows, all from one sample in a study of blood T cells in healthy people across ages. TCRdb re-derived calls from the 5' RACE reads in MiXCR, one entry per CDR3 protein. In the table there are about 1.6 million distinct CDR3 sequences, 30% to 35% of which are singletons. The source material was blood. These receptors were taken from a woman aged 30 to 39 in good health. Each CDR3 is given without its conserved first and last residue. Each record gives: CDR3 length, J gene, clone size, V gene, CDR3 protein. Size tells how often a clone was seen (once, few, many) or the class of an expanded clone, and some rows leave it out.

10	TRBJ2-7	few	TRBV10-3	AIMDRAAEQY
12	TRBJ2-3	-	TRBV20-1	SAELAGGPDTQY
13	TRBJ2-7	-	TRBV7-2	ASSYSSQASYEQY
14	TRBJ2-1	-	TRBV20-1	SARPRLAGERNEQF
11	TRBJ2-6	-	TRBV29-1	SVAVTGANVLT
12	TRBJ1-5	-	TRBV4-1	ASSHPSGGQPQH
13	TRBJ2-7	few	TRBV4-2	ASSQRLRGIDEQY
13	TRBJ2-1	many	TRBV5-5	ASSLVAGTGNEQF
13	TRBJ1-2	-	TRBV4-2	ASSQDYGQYYGYT
12	TRBJ1-1	few	TRBV2	ASSRQAANTEAF
12	TRBJ1-5	-	TRBV2	ASSGGNRGQPQH
14	TRBJ2-5	-	TRBV20-1	SAQPLAGGYQETQY
12	TRBJ1-1	-	TRBV5-4	ASTSTGMNTEAF
9	TRBJ2-7	-	TRBV28	ATNSRFEQY
13	TRBJ1-2	-	TRBV4-1	ASSPCVQPNYGYT
12	TRBJ2-7	many	TRBV20-1	SAPMGGSVYEQY
12	TRBJ1-1	-	TRBV20-1	SAPALGGNTEAF
13	TRBJ2-2	-	TRBV12-3/TRBV12-4	ASRSGWQGAGELF
14	TRBJ2-5	-	TRBV30	AWSVRAGGARETQY
12	TRBJ2-7	-	TRBV20-1	SGTPSVISYEQY
12	TRBJ1-1	few	TRBV6-1	ASTVTGNHAEAF
11	TRBJ2-5	few	TRBV7-9	ASIGLAQETQY
13	TRBJ2-1	-	TRBV20-1	SASPAQRFGDEQF
14	TRBJ1-5	-	TRBV15	ATSRDRGSRDQPQH
15	TRBJ1-1	few	TRBV20-1	SAQGPGQGARNTEAF
15	TRBJ1-5	-	TRBV27	ASSLWAGGHLNQPQH
11	TRBJ2-7	many	TRBV20-1	SAKYPEIYEQY
9	TRBJ1-1	few	TRBV28	ASSDRTEAF
13	TRBJ1-3	once	TRBV6-1	ASRTEDFSGNTIY
13	TRBJ2-3	few	TRBV7-2	ASSSDGTGDNTQY
13	TRBJ2-7	-	TRBV18	ASSPDMPTAREQY
13	TRBJ2-7	-	TRBV5-5	ASSLWTGGSYEQY
14	TRBJ2-3	-	TRBV12-3/TRBV12-4	ASSFLSGAATDAQY
14	TRBJ2-2	-	TRBV11-2	ASSRQGTANTGELF
10	TRBJ1-5	few	TRBV7-8	ASSQDSGPQH
10	TRBJ1-5	-	TRBV20-1	SADDRDQPQH
12	TRBJ2-3	few	TRBV20-1	SARDPRGSNTQY
13	TRBJ2-2	-	TRBV28	ASIGIDKNTGELF
14	TRBJ2-3	many	TRBV5-1	ASSPVAGESSDTQY
13	TRBJ1-5	-	TRBV20-1	SAREQGVWNQPQH
13	TRBJ1-1	few	TRBV27	ASSLSALQLTEAF
16	TRBJ2-2	-	TRBV5-1	ASSENAGTPANTGELF
8	TRBJ2-7	-	TRBV2	ASTDGVQY
12	TRBJ2-7	many	TRBV20-1	SVPGRETYYEQY
13	TRBJ2-3	many	TRBV7-3	ASSLRARGTDTQY
13	-	-	TRBV9	ASSLRVDPYNEQY
14	TRBJ2-5	-	TRBV5-6	ASSPGTVVDQETQY
13	TRBJ1-1	-	TRBV5-1	ASSSRVGGNTEAF
10	TRBJ2-1	-	TRBV5-1	ASSPPTVERF
12	TRBJ2-3	few	TRBV28	ETHSGRSTDTQY
14	TRBJ1-5	-	TRBV2	ASSDKPGTGHEAQH
18	TRBJ2-1	-	TRBV6-1	ASSERTPGQRTSGGSEQF
12	TRBJ2-1	few	TRBV5-4	ASSPQGEYNEQF
11	TRBJ1-1	few	TRBV27	ASSFGTPTEAF